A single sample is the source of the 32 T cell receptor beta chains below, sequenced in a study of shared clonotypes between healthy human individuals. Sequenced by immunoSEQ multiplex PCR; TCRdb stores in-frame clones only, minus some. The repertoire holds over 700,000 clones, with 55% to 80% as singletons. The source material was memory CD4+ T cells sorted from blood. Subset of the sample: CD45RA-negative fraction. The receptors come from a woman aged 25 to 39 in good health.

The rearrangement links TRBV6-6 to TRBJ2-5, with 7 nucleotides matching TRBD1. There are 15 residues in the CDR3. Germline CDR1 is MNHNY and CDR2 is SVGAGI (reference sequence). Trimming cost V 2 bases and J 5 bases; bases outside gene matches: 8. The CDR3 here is CASSYTHTGVETQYF. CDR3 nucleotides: TGTGCCAGCAGTTACACCCATACAGGGGTGGAGACCCAGTACTTC.

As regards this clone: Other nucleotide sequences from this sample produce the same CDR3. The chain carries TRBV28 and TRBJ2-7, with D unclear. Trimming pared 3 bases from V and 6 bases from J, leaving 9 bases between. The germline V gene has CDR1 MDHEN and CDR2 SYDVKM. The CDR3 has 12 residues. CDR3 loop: CASSLPRAEQYF. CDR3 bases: TGTGCCAGCAGTTTGCCCCGAGCCGAGCAGTACTTC.

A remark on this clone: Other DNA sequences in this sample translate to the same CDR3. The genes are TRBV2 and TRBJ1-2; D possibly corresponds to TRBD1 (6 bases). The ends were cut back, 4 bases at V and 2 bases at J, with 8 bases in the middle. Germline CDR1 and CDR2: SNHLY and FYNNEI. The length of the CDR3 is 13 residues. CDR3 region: CASSGTANYGYTF. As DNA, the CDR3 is TGTGCCAGCAGTGGGACAGCCAACTATGGCTACACCTTC.

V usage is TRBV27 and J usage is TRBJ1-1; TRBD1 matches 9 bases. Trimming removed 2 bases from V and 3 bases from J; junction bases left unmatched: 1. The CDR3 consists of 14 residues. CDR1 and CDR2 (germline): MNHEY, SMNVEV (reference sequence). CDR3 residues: CASSLTGGYTEAFF. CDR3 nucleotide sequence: TGTGCCAGCAGTTTAACAGGGGGCTACACTGAAGCTTTCTTT.

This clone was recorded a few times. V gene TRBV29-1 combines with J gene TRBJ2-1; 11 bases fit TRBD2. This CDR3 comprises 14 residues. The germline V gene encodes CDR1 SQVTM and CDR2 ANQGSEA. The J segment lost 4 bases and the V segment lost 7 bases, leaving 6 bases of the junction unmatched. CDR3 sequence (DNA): TGCAGCGCAGAAGGGACTAGCGGTTACAATGAGCAGTTCTTC. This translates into CSAEGTSGYNEQFF.

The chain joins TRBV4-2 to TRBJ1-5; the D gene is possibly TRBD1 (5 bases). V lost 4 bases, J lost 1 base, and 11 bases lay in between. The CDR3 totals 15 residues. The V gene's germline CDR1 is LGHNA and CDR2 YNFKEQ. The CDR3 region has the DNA TGTGCCAGCAGCCGGGACCCGGACAGCAATCAGCCCCAGCATTTT. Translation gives CASSRDPDSNQPQHF.

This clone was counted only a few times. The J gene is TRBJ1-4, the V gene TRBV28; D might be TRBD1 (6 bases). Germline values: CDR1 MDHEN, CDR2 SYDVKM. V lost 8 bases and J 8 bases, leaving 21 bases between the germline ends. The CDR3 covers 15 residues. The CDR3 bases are TGTGCCAGCGGACCCGCCTCGGGGGGGCGGGAAAAACTGTTTTTT. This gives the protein CASGPASGGREKLFF.

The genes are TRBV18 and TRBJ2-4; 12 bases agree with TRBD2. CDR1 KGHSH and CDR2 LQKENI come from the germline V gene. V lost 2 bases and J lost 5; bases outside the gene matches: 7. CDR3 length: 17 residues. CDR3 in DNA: TGTGCCAGCTCACCAGGACTAGCGGGATATTGGGAAAACATTCAGTACTTC. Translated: CASSPGLAGYWENIQYF. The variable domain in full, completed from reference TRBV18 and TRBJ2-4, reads NAGVMQNPRHLVRRRGQEARLRCSPMKGHSHVYWYRQLPEEGLKFMVYLQKENIIDESGMPKERFSAEFPKEGPSILRIQQVVRGDSAAYFCASSPGLAGYWENIQYFGAGTRLSVL.

The CDR3 protein is CATRRDTLNTEAFF. The DNA of the CDR3 is TGTGCCACCCGAAGGGACACTTTAAACACTGAAGCTTTCTTT. This chain links TRBV15 with TRBJ1-1, with D perhaps TRBD1 (6 bases). The germline V gene encodes CDR1 LNHNV and CDR2 YYDKDF (reference sequence). Trimming left V 8 bases short and J 2 bases short, with 15 bases between. This CDR3 comprises 14 residues.

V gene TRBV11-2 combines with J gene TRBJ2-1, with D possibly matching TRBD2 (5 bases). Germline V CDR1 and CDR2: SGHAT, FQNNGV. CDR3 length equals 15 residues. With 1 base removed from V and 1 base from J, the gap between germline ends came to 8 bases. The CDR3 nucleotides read TGTGCCAGCAGCTTAGTTCCGGGATCCTACAATGAGCAGTTCTTC. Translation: CASSLVPGSYNEQFF.

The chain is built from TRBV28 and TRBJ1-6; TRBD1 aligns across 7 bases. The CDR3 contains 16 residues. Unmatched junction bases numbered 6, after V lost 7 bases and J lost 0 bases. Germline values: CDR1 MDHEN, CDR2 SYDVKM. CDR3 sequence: CASTPRGVSYNSPLHF. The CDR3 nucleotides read TGTGCCAGCACCCCCAGGGGGGTCTCCTATAATTCACCCCTCCACTTT.

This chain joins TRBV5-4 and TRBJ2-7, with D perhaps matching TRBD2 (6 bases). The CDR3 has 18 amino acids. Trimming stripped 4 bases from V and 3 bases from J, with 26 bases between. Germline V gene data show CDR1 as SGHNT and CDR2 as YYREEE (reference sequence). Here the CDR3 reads CASSRSGAGTLSVYEQYF. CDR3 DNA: TGTGCCAGCAGCAGAAGTGGCGCCGGGACTCTTTCGGTCTACGAGCAGTACTTC.

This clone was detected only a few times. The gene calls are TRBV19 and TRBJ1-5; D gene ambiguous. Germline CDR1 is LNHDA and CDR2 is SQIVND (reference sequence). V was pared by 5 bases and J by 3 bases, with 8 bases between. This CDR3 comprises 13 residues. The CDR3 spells CASSPSFNQPQHF. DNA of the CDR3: TGTGCCAGTAGTCCCTCCTTCAATCAGCCCCAGCATTTT.

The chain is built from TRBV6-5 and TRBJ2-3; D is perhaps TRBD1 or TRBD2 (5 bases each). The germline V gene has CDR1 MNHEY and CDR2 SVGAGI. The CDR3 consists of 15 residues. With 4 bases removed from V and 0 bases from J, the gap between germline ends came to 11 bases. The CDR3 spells CASSFRDLSTDTQYF. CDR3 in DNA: TGTGCCAGCAGTTTCCGGGACCTTAGCACAGATACGCAGTATTTT.

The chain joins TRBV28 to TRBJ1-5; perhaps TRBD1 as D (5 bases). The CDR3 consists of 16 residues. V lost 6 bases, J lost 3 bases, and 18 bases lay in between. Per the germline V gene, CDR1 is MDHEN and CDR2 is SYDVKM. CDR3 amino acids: CASREDGRGSNQPQHF. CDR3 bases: TGTGCCAGCAGAGAGGACGGGAGGGGATCCAATCAGCCCCAGCATTTT. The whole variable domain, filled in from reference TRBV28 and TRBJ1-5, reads DVKVTQSSRYLVKRTGEKVFLECVQDMDHENMFWYRQDPGLGLRLIYFSYDVKMKEKGDIPEGYSVSREKKERFSLILESASTNQTSMYLCASREDGRGSNQPQHFGDGTRLSIL.

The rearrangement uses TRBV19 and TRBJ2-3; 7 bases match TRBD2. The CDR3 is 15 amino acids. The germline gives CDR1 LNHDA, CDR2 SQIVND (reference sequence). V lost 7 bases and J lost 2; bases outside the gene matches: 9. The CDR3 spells CASNLSSGHTDTQYF. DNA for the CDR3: TGTGCCAGTAACTTATCTAGCGGCCACACAGATACGCAGTATTTT.

The CDR3 here is CATSRDNNHNTEAFF. CDR3 coding DNA: TGTGCCACCAGCAGAGATAACAACCACAACACTGAAGCTTTCTTT. The chain combines TRBV15 with TRBJ1-1; D gene unclear. The CDR3 spans 15 residues. Trimming removed 0 bases from V and 2 bases from J, with 10 bases in between. The germline V gene encodes CDR1 LNHNV and CDR2 YYDKDF (reference sequence).

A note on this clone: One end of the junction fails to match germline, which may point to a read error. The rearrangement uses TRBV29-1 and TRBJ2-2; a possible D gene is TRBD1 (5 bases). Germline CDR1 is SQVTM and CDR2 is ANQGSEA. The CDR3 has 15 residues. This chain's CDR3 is CSAEGGARNTGELFF. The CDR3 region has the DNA TGCAGCGCTGAAGGTGGGGCGCGGAACACCGGGGAGCTGTTTTTT.

The CDR3 region has the DNA TGTGCCAGCAGCTCGGGACAGGGAAACAATGAGCAGTTCTTC. Its translation: CASSSGQGNNEQFF. The chain carries TRBV7-3 and TRBJ2-1; TRBD1 matches at 9 bases. The CDR3 extends over 14 amino acids. Germline V gives CDR1 SGHTA, CDR2 FQGTGA. V lost 4 bases, J lost 5 bases, and 3 bases stayed unmatched.

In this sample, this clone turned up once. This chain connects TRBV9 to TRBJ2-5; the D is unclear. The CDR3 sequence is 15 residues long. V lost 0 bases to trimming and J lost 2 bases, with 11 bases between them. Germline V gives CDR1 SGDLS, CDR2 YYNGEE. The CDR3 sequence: CASSVARRIQETQYF. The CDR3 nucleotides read TGTGCCAGCAGCGTAGCTCGACGGATACAAGAGACCCAGTACTTC.

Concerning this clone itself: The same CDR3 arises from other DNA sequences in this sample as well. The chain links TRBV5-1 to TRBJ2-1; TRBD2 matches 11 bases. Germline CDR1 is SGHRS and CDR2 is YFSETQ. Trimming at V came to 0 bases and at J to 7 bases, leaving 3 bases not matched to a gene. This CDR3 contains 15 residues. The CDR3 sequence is CASSLVAGGENEQFF. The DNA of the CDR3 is TGCGCCAGCAGCTTGGTAGCGGGAGGGGAAAATGAGCAGTTCTTC.

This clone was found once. CDR3 nucleotide sequence: TGTGCCAGCAGCCCACCCTGGTATGCGGGAAAATCCTACGAGCAGTACTTC. It specifies CASSPPWYAGKSYEQYF. This chain connects TRBV28 to TRBJ2-7; D might be TRBD2 (6 bases). Germline V CDR1 and CDR2: MDHEN, SYDVKM. The V end was cut by 6 bases, the J end by 1 base, with 22 bases between. CDR3 length: 17 amino acids.

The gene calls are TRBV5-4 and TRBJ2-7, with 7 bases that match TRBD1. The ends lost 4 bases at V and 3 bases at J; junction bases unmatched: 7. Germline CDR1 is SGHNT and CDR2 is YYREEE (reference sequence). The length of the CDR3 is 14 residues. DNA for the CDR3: TGTGCCAGCAGCCCGCGAGGGGGCAGCTACGAGCAGTACTTC. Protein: CASSPRGGSYEQYF.

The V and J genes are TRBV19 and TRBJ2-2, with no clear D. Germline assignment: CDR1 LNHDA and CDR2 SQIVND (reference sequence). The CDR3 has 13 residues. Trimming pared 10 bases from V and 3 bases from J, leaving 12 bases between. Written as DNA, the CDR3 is TGTGCCACAACCCAGAAGTACACCGGGGAGCTGTTTTTT. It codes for CATTQKYTGELFF.

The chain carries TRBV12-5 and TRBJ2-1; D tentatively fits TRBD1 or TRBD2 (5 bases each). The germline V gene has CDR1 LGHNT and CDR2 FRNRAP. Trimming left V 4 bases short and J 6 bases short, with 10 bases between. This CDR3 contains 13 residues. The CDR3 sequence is CASGWGSRNEQFF. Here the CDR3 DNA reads TGTGCTAGTGGTTGGGGGAGTCGCAATGAGCAGTTCTTC.

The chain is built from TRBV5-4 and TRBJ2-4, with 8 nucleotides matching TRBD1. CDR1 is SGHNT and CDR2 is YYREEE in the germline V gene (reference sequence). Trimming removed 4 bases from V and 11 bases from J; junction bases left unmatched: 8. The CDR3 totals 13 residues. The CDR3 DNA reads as TGTGCCAGCAGCCTCGGACAGGGTATCGTTCAGTACTTC. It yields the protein CASSLGQGIVQYF.

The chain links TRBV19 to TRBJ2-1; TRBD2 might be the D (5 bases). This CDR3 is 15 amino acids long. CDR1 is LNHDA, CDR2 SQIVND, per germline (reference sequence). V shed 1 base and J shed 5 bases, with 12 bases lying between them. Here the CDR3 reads CASSIVGGEHNEQFF. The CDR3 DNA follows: TGTGCCAGTAGTATAGTAGGAGGAGAGCACAATGAGCAGTTCTTC.

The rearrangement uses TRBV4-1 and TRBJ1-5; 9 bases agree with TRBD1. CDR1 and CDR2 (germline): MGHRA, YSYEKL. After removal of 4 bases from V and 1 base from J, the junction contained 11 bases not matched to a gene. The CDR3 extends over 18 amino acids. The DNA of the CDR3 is TGCGCCAGCAGCCGCGTCCCGGGACAGGGTTCGAGCAATCAGCCCCAGCATTTT. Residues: CASSRVPGQGSSNQPQHF.

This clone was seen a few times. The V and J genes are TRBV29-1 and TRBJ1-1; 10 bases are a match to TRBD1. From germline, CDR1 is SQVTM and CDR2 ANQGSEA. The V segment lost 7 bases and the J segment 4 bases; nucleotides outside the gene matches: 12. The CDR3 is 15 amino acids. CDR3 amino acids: CSAAEDRGIGTEAFF. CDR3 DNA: TGCAGCGCCGCCGAGGACAGGGGGATAGGCACTGAAGCTTTCTTT.

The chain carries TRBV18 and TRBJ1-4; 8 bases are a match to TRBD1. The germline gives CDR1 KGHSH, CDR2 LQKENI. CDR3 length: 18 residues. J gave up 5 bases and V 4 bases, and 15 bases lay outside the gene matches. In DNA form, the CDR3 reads TGTGCCAGCTCACTAACCGGGACAGGCAAGTCGCGAAATGAAAAACTGTTTTTT. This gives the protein CASSLTGTGKSRNEKLFF.

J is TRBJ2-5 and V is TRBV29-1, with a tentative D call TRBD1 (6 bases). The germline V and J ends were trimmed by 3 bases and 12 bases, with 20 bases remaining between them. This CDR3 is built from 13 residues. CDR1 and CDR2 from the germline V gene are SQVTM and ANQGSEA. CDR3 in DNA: TGCAGCGTTGAGGACCGAACTCAGGGGTGGGAGTACTTC. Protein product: CSVEDRTQGWEYF.

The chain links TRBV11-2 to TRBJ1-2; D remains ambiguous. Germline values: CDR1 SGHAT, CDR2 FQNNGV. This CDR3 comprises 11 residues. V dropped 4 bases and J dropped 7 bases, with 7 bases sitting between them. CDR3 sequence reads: CASSSTFGYTF. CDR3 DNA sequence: TGTGCCAGCAGCTCCACCTTTGGCTACACCTTC.